These 32 T cell receptor beta chains were all obtained from the same sample, sequenced in a study of human T cells and chemical hapten exposure. The time point: pre-sensitization, week 0. Treatment: therapeutic diphenylcyclopropenone sensitization with weekly scalp DPC. TCRdb reanalysed the RACE reads using MiXCR and keeps one entry per CDR3 protein. This table has tens of thousands of distinct CDR3 sequences, about 8.9% appearing once. This specimen consisted of whole blood, obtained in connection with sensitization to the hapten diphenylcyclopropenone (DPC). The receptors stem from a woman aged 40 to 55 with alopecia areata. Some clones in this sample may be carry-over from other donors' samples.

The V gene is TRBV10-3, the J gene TRBJ2-3, with D perhaps matching TRBD1 or TRBD2 (5 bases each). With 7 bases removed from V and 0 bases from J, the gap between germline ends came to 8 bases. The CDR3 covers 13 residues. Germline loops: CDR1 ENHRY, CDR2 SYGVKD. CDR3 sequence reads: CAIKGPSTDTQYF. The CDR3 nucleotides read TGTGCCATCAAGGGACCAAGCACAGATACGCAGTATTTT.

This clonotype came up a few times. The chain uses TRBV24-1 and TRBJ1-2; D might be TRBD1 (5 bases). There are 15 residues in the CDR3. Germline CDR1 is KGHDR and CDR2 is SFDVKD. V lost 6 bases to trimming and J lost 0 bases, with 13 bases between them. The CDR3 region is CATSTSGGTNYGYTF. DNA for the CDR3: TGTGCCACCAGTACCTCTGGGGGAACTAACTATGGCTACACCTTC.

Notes on this clonotype: This sequence may be a read error, since a much larger clone differs from it by one base. The chain recombines TRBV12-2 with TRBJ2-2; the table's D gene call, TRBD1, was not cross checked with the DNA. TRBV12-2 has pseudogene status. CDR3 length: 18 residues. The CDR3 spells CASRSGQVFISSTGELFF. CDR3 sequence (DNA): TGTGCAAGTCGCTCCGGACAGGTGTTTATTAGTAGCACCGGGGAGCTGTTTTTT.

The table lists this clonotype with a few counts. V usage is TRBV27 and J usage is TRBJ2-3; D not certain. Germline V CDR1 and CDR2: MNHEY, SMNVEV (reference sequence). The V end was cut by 11 bases, the J end by 1 base, with 13 bases between. The CDR3 is 13 residues long. The CDR3 here is CAVRRSGTDTQYF. The CDR3 DNA reads TGTGCCGTTCGGCGTAGTGGCACAGATACGCAGTATTTT.

The chain uses TRBV29-1 and TRBJ1-3; D possibly corresponds to TRBD1 (6 bases). Trimming took off 0 bases at V and 4 bases at J, with 16 bases between the two ends. The CDR3 totals 16 residues. Germline values: CDR1 SQVTM, CDR2 ANQGSEA. This CDR3 is CSVEDPKARGGNTIYF. CDR3 sequence (DNA): TGCAGCGTTGAAGATCCGAAGGCCAGGGGAGGAAACACCATATATTTT.

This clonotype was picked up a small number of times. The rearrangement uses TRBV28 and TRBJ1-1; the match to TRBD1 covers 9 bases. Trimming removed 6 bases from V and 1 base from J; junction bases left unmatched: 6. CDR3 length equals 15 residues. CDR1 MDHEN and CDR2 SYDVKM come from the germline V gene. The CDR3 sequence is CASRTRGQGNTEAFF. CDR3 nucleotide sequence: TGTGCCAGCAGAACCAGGGGACAGGGGAACACTGAAGCTTTCTTT.

This clonotype was found a few times. The chain has TRBV5-1 and TRBJ1-1, with 11 positions matching TRBD1. The CDR3 has 16 residues. Germline CDR1 and CDR2: SGHRS and YFSETQ. After removal of 2 bases from V and 3 bases from J, the junction contained 6 bases not matched to a gene. The CDR3, as DNA: TGCGCCAGCAGCTTTGATGGACAGGGGGCTGACACTGAAGCTTTCTTT. It codes for CASSFDGQGADTEAFF.

This chain connects TRBV7-8 to TRBJ2-5; 9 bases are shared with TRBD1. This CDR3 is 17 amino acids long. CDR1 is SGHVS and CDR2 is FQNEAQ in the germline V gene. V lost 5 bases and J lost 4; bases outside the gene matches: 14. The CDR3, as DNA: TGTGCCAGCAGCCCCTTTCCGGGACAGGGCGGGGGAGAGACCCAGTACTTC. This encodes CASSPFPGQGGGETQYF.

This clonotype showed up many times. J is TRBJ1-2 and V is TRBV4-2, with a weak D call TRBD1 (5 bases). Germline CDR1 reads LGHNA; CDR2 reads YNFKEQ. Trimming left V 4 bases short and J 7 bases short, with 16 bases between. The CDR3 is made up of 14 amino acids. CDR3 bases: TGTGCCAGCAGCCCTCTTGGGGGATTCTCTGGCTACACCTTC. The encoded protein is CASSPLGGFSGYTF.

This clonotype was recorded at least ten times. The V gene is TRBV24-1, the J gene TRBJ2-1; 10 bases are a match to TRBD1. Trimming took 5 bases from V and 5 from J; bases not matched to a gene: 2. In germline, CDR1 is KGHDR, CDR2 SFDVKD. CDR3 length: 14 amino acids. The DNA for the CDR3 is TGTGCCACCAGTGTCGACAGGGGGCACAATGAGCAGTTCTTC. It is translated as CATSVDRGHNEQFF.

This clonotype was observed at least ten times. This chain joins TRBV4-2 and TRBJ1-4; 7 nucleotides match TRBD1. V shed 4 bases and J 5 bases; nucleotides not matched to a gene: 7. CDR1 and CDR2 (germline): LGHNA, YNFKEQ. The CDR3 covers 15 residues. CDR3 DNA: TGTGCCAGCAGCCCCACGACAGGGATAAATGAAAAACTGTTTTTT. Residues: CASSPTTGINEKLFF.

This clonotype was observed many times. This chain uses TRBV20-1 with TRBJ2-1, with 9 bases aligning to TRBD1. Germline values: CDR1 DFQATT, CDR2 SNEGSKA (reference sequence). Trimming removed 6 bases from V and 7 bases from J; junction bases left unmatched: 10. This CDR3 is 14 amino acids long. The CDR3 nucleotides are TGCAGTGCCCAAGGGGACAGGGACCCAAATGAGCAGTTCTTC. Translated: CSAQGDRDPNEQFF.

The gene calls are TRBV5-1 and TRBJ1-6; possible D gene TRBD1, 6 bases. CDR3 length equals 15 residues. CDR1 and CDR2 from the germline V gene are SGHRS and YFSETQ. The V end lost 2 bases, the J end lost 7 bases, and 13 bases lay between the germline ends. CDR3 protein: CASSFSGGQNSPLHF. In nucleotides, the CDR3 is TGCGCCAGCAGCTTCTCCGGGGGGCAGAATTCACCCCTCCACTTT.

This clonotype was recorded at least ten times. The rearrangement joins TRBV12-3 or TRBV12-4 to TRBJ1-6; possibly TRBD1 for D (5 bases). V was pared by 1 base and J by 7 bases, with 11 bases between. The CDR3 totals 15 residues. The CDR3 nucleotides are TGTGCCAGCAGTTTAGGGGGCAGTCGAAATTCACCCCTCCACTTT. Its protein product is CASSLGGSRNSPLHF.

As for this clonotype: A junction end diverges from the germline sequence, so it may reflect a read error. The J gene is TRBJ1-3, the V gene TRBV12-3 or TRBV12-4; maybe TRBD1 (6 bases). CDR3 length equals 16 residues. For the CDR3, the DNA is TGTGCCAGCAGTTTAAGCGGGGGCTTCTCTGAAAACACCATATATTTT. Residues: CASSLSGGFSENTIYF.

In its sample, this clonotype was seen many times. CDR3 loop: CSARDPAGGQSYNSPLHF. The DNA of the CDR3 is TGCAGTGCTAGAGATCCGGCAGGGGGCCAATCCTATAATTCACCCCTCCACTTT. The chain joins TRBV20-1 to TRBJ1-6; 8 bases agree with TRBD1. Losses at the gene ends were 0 bases for V and 1 base for J; bases not matched to a gene: 8. The CDR3 sequence is 18 residues long. Germline values: CDR1 DFQATT, CDR2 SNEGSKA (reference sequence).

At least ten counts were recorded for this clonotype. This chain connects TRBV5-4 to TRBJ2-3; D ambiguous. Trimming shortened V by 4 bases and J by 4 bases, and 10 bases separated the two germline ends. The CDR3 length is 13 residues. From germline, CDR1 is SGHNT and CDR2 YYREEE (reference sequence). The DNA for the CDR3 is TGTGCCAGCAGCATATTAGGGCCAGATACGCAGTATTTT. This gives the protein CASSILGPDTQYF.

This clonotype was found a few times. V usage is TRBV12-3 or TRBV12-4 and J usage is TRBJ1-5; TRBD1 agrees at 9 bases. Trimming removed 6 bases from V and 4 bases from J; junction bases left unmatched: 4. The CDR3 covers 14 residues. The CDR3 coding sequence is TGTGCCAGCAGACCGGGACAGGGTAATCAGCCCCAGCATTTT. Translated, it gives CASRPGQGNQPQHF.

This clonotype appeared a few times. This chain joins TRBV21-1 and TRBJ1-6; the DNA was not used to check the table's D call, TRBD1. TRBV21-1 is annotated as a pseudogene. CDR3 size: 15 residues. CDR3 coding DNA: TGTGCCAGCAGCAAAGTCAGCCAAAGGGGCTCACCCCTCCACTTT. This gives the protein CASSKVSQRGSPLHF.

This clonotype was detected ten times or more. V usage is TRBV5-4 and J usage is TRBJ2-1; maybe TRBD2 (5 bases). The germline V and J ends were trimmed by 4 bases and 4 bases, with 18 bases remaining between them. CDR3 length: 16 residues. The V gene's germline CDR1 is SGHNT and CDR2 YYREEE (reference sequence). The CDR3 sequence is CASSPKAGSNYNEQFF. The CDR3, as DNA: TGTGCCAGCAGCCCGAAGGCGGGTTCTAATTACAATGAGCAGTTCTTC. The full variable domain, in which reference TRBV5-4 and TRBJ2-1 provide the parts outside the CDR3, is ETGVTQSPTHLIKTRGQQVTLRCSSQSGHNTVSWYQQALGQGPQFIFQYYREEENGRGNFPPRFSGLQFPNYSSELNVNALELDDSALYLCASSPKAGSNYNEQFFGPGTRLTVL.

About this clonotype itself: One base away lies a much larger clone, so this may be a sequencing read error. The genes are TRBV2 and TRBJ2-7; 10 nucleotides agree with TRBD1. The V and J ends lost 11 bases and 2 bases, in that order; junction bases with no gene match: 21. The germline gives CDR1 SNHLY, CDR2 FYNNEI. There are 18 residues in the CDR3. This chain's CDR3 is CAGLGIGAGDRGPYEQYF. Written as DNA, the CDR3 is TGTGCCGGCTTGGGGATTGGAGCTGGGGACAGGGGACCCTACGAGCAGTACTTC. Full variable domain (rest looked up from reference TRBV2 and TRBJ2-7): EPEVTQTPSHQVTQMGQEVILRCVPISNHLYFYWYRQILGQKVEFLVSFYNNEISEKSEIFDDQFSVERPDGSNFTLKIRSTKLEDSAMYFCAGLGIGAGDRGPYEQYFGPGTRLTVT.

This clonotype was counted between two and nine times. This chain connects TRBV15 to TRBJ1-2; TRBD1 might be the D (5 bases). Germline V gives CDR1 LNHNV, CDR2 YYDKDF (reference sequence). V shed 4 bases and J shed 1 base, with 22 bases lying between them. The CDR3 loop spans 18 amino acids. The CDR3 here is CATSTIDRQLTVNYGYTF. The CDR3 nucleotides are TGTGCCACCAGCACTATCGATCGACAGCTTACCGTTAACTATGGCTACACCTTC.

Only a few counts were recorded for this clonotype. This chain joins TRBV4-3 and TRBJ2-7; 11 nucleotides match TRBD1. The CDR3 has 15 amino acids. Germline lookup yields CDR1 LGHNA and CDR2 YSLEER. With V trimmed by 1 base and J by 6 bases, 5 bases remained unmatched. The CDR3 DNA reads as TGCGCCAGCAGCCAAGGTACCGGACAGGGGGCCGAGCAGTACTTC. It yields the protein CASSQGTGQGAEQYF.

In this sample, this clonotype turned up many times. The V and J genes are TRBV6-6 and TRBJ2-1; 8 nucleotides align to TRBD2. This CDR3 has 16 residues. V was pared by 8 bases and J by 3 bases, with 12 bases of the junction left unmatched. Per germline, CDR1 MNHNY and CDR2 SVGAGI (reference sequence). CDR3 nucleotides: TGTGCCAGCCGAACAGCGGGGCGGGGGGTCTACAATGAGCAGTTCTTC. It yields the protein CASRTAGRGVYNEQFF.

This clonotype has ten or more counts. The chain couples TRBV15 to TRBJ1-5, with a tentative D call TRBD1 (6 bases). CDR1 and CDR2 from the germline V gene are LNHNV and YYDKDF (reference sequence). This CDR3 spans 18 amino acids. The V end was cut by 2 bases, the J end by 8 bases, with 25 bases between. CDR3 amino acids: CATSRSSGGTINSKPQHF. CDR3 nucleotide sequence: TGTGCCACCAGCAGATCCTCCGGCGGGACAATCAACAGTAAGCCCCAGCATTTT.

The chain links TRBV3-1 to TRBJ1-2, with D hard to call. The V end lost 5 bases, the J end lost 0 bases, and 13 bases lay between the germline ends. This CDR3 is built from 15 residues. Germline assignment: CDR1 LGHDT and CDR2 YNNKEL (reference sequence). The CDR3 protein is CASSYYLTTNYGYTF. CDR3 nucleotide sequence: TGTGCCAGCAGCTACTACCTGACTACTAACTATGGCTACACCTTC.

This chain links TRBV5-1 with TRBJ2-7, with D uncertain. In germline, CDR1 is SGHRS, CDR2 YFSETQ. The CDR3 is made up of 11 amino acids. V was pared by 2 bases and J by 3 bases, with 3 bases between. CDR3 DNA: TGCGCCAGCAGCTTTGACTACGAGCAGTACTTC. Encoded protein: CASSFDYEQYF.

The table lists this clonotype with many counts. The V call is TRBV3-1, the J call TRBJ1-6; D is uncertain. The CDR3 consists of 15 residues. From germline, CDR1 is LGHDT and CDR2 YNNKEL (reference sequence). The V end was cut by 4 bases, the J end by 8 bases, with 15 bases between. DNA for the CDR3: TGTGCCAGCAGCCCTTTAGACATATGGGATTCACCCCTCCACTTT. Its translation: CASSPLDIWDSPLHF. Variable domain in full (rest from reference TRBV3-1 and TRBJ1-6): DTAVSQTPKYLVTQMGNDKSIKCEQNLGHDTMYWYKQDSKKFLKIMFSYNNKELIINETVPNRFSPKSPDKAHLNLHINSLELGDSAVYFCASSPLDIWDSPLHFGNGTRLTVT.

This clonotype came up many times. V gene TRBV30 combines with J gene TRBJ1-6; weak D call: TRBD1 (5 bases). The CDR3 spans 13 residues. Germline CDR1 and CDR2: GTSNPN and SVGIG (reference sequence). CDR3 loop: CAWEGNYNSPLHF. As DNA, the CDR3 is TGTGCGTGGGAGGGGAACTATAATTCACCCCTCCACTTT.

This clonotype appeared once. The gene calls are TRBV3-1 and TRBJ2-5, with 8 bases matching TRBD1. Germline loops: CDR1 LGHDT, CDR2 YNNKEL (reference sequence). The CDR3 has 14 amino acids. The trim removed 4 bases at V and 5 bases at J, leaving 6 bases unmatched. In nucleotides, the CDR3 is TGTGCCAGCAGCCCCCGACAGGGGCGGGAGACCCAGTACTTC. This translates into CASSPRQGRETQYF.

This rearrangement joins TRBV6-5 to TRBJ2-1; 7 bases fit TRBD2. This CDR3 is built from 13 residues. From germline, CDR1 is MNHEY and CDR2 SVGAGI. V dropped 8 bases and J dropped 8; count of bases not matched to a gene: 9. CDR3 sequence: CASGGGYFDEQFF. As DNA, the CDR3 is TGTGCCAGCGGGGGGGGGTATTTCGATGAGCAGTTCTTC.

The chain recombines TRBV20-1 with TRBJ2-7; no clear D. Germline CDR1 reads DFQATT; CDR2 reads SNEGSKA (reference sequence). Between the trimmed V and J ends, which lost 0 bases and 4 bases, there was a span of 10 bases. The CDR3 extends over 13 amino acids. This chain's CDR3 is CSARDPQGYEQYF. The CDR3 DNA sequence: TGCAGTGCTAGAGACCCTCAAGGTTACGAGCAGTACTTC.